This T cell receptor beta chain was profiled in a study of shared clonotypes between healthy human individuals (TCRdb year 2020). At the level of the whole study: The cohort comprised a couple of women and a few men aged 18 to 49 years. For each donor, three plates each were used for CD4 naive and CD4 memory, two plates were used for CD8 naive, and one plate was used for CD8 memory. To estimate repertoire size and how much clonotypes are shared between individuals, the study performed deep sequencing of blood TCR repertoires from about five healthy adults. To increase sequencing depth and limit assay-specific biases, different laboratories used diverse techniques to prepare libraries and sequence TCR repertoires. Between about 0.85 and 10 billion PBMCs per donor were obtained by leukapheresis. What the work shows at the level of the full study, not this receptor alone: Based on pairwise subsampling, the degree of clonotype sharing among donors was expected to be affected by sequencing depth. Because the study included only a small number of donors, the genetic and exposure-history diversity represented was limited. Even with the large sequencing depth, rarefaction of the sorted-subset datasets indicated that sequencing was incomplete. Higher generation probabilities were observed for clonotypes shared by all four sorted-subset donors than for non-shared clonotypes. When a handful of donors were compared, the shared fraction of clonotypes was roughly 5% for naive CD4, 3% to 4% for naive CD8, roughly 2.3% for memory CD4, and 0.35% to 0.4% for memory CD8. Only blood was sampled, and tissue TCR repertoires likely differ from those in blood. Naive subsets generally had larger estimated clonotype richness than memory subsets did.

CD8 naive samples were obtained by positive selection for CCR7 among CD45RO-negative cells, yielding a CD45RA+CCR7+ population from which TemRA cells were excluded. The donors were healthy, HIV-negative adults with no recently reported acute infections or vaccinations. All donors were Caucasian adults living in Nashville, Tennessee, USA. Blood was obtained by leukapheresis, after which PBMCs were separated by Ficoll-Histopaque density gradient centrifugation and cryopreserved in liquid nitrogen vapor phase. Analytical flow cytometry was used to check the purity and quantity of each magnetically sorted T cell population. Genomic DNA was isolated from every sorted fraction and measured by UV absorbance on a Nanodrop 2000c. Trimming removed 7 bases from V and 3 bases from J; the gene matches leave 12 bases unexplained. Spanning cysteine to phenylalanine, the CDR3 consists of 16 amino acids. Left in the record is the CDR3 DNA by itself, 48 bases read in frame from the first base. Taken from the germline V gene (reference sequence), the CDR1 and CDR2 loops are MNHEY and SMNVEV.

TCR CDR3 regions were amplified from genomic DNA by multiplex PCR using the deep immunoSEQ assay. Genomic DNA extracted from each cell subset was distributed evenly over all wells of several immunoSEQ 96-well plates, and each plate served as one replicate. Each replicate PCR for sorted subsets received around 200 ng genomic DNA, equal to tens of thousands of T cell genomes. Purified libraries were quantified with a Qubit 3.0 fluorometer, sized on a Bioanalyzer 2100, and re-quantified with the KAPA Library Quantification kit. A separate single-read 150-cycle Illumina NextSeq 550 flow cell was used to sequence each immunoSEQ 96-well plate. For the original study's pipeline: The immunoSEQ output contained only junctional sequences without quality scores, so filtering could not match that applied to full-length reads. To assign V/J genes and CDR3, sequences were annotated against IMGT germline references using PyIR, a Python wrapper for IgBLAST v1.9. Reads with weak V/J assignments (E-value above 1e-6), missing CDR3, stop codons, out-of-frame junctions, or ambiguous translated residues were removed. A V3J clonotype was defined by an identical inferred V gene, J gene, and CDR3 amino acid sequence. Percentage overlap between repertoires was computed as shared unique clonotypes divided by the size of the smaller repertoire. Repertoire richness was assessed with RTK rarefaction, the Chao1 estimator, and Recon v2.1 estimates of unobserved clonotypes. For all TCRbeta clonotypes obtained by the gDNA method from four donors, generation probabilities were computed with OLGA. Entries here come from immuneACCESS through TCRdb and include only in-frame sequences with V and J called. Some clones fail to appear in such tables; in the studies checked, an unresolved V gene covers under half of the shortfall, and the cause of the remainder is unknown. That table furnishes V, J and clone size, whereas the DNA furnished D and trimming. The sample table shows around 1.9 million clones, and about 94% are seen once. The ten largest account for roughly 1.7% of the sample.

With respect to this clone: Its antigen is unknown. The sample holds no much larger clone one base away, and base qualities are not on file.

The receptor was isolated from a man aged 18 to 30 in good health. Some clones in this sample may be carry-over from other donors' samples. The chain joins TRBV27 to TRBJ2-1; TRBD2 fits 7 bases in the junction. Sequencing was done on a sample of naive CD8+ T cells from PBMCs. Reading the label with the study, this specimen's cell subset or site is: CD45RA+CCR7+. The nucleotides are TGTGCCAGCAACCTACACGGACTAGAAGGCTACAATGAGCAGTTCTTC. It codes for CASNLHGLEGYNEQFF.